The 31 T cell receptor beta chains reported below all come from one sample, sequenced in a study of blood T cell repertoires in COVID-19. This table comes from immunoSEQ multiplex PCR, and its TCRdb copy is limited to in-frame clones, with some not included. The sample includes around 190,000 clones, approximately 85% of them seen just once. The sample consisted of PBMCs or T cells enriched from blood (not recorded which). The source of these receptors is a man in his forties with acute COVID-19.

The V and J genes are TRBV23-1 and TRBJ2-7; TRBD1 agrees at 8 bases. TRBV23-1 is known as an ORF, though its function is uncertain. The CDR3 sequence is 19 residues long. Losses at the gene ends were 2 bases for V and 2 bases for J; bases not matched to a gene: 17. CDR3 sequence (DNA): TGCGCCAGCAGTCAAAACCCCCCGGGACAGGCAAATGGGCCCTACGAGCAGTACTTC. Encoded protein: CASSQNPPGQANGPYEQYF.

The genes are TRBV19 and TRBJ1-3, with D perhaps TRBD1 (5 bases). The germline gives CDR1 LNHDA, CDR2 SQIVND (reference sequence). The CDR3 covers 15 residues. V was trimmed by 5 bases and J by 4 bases, leaving 15 bases between them. Here the CDR3 reads CASSPRGRIGNTIYF. The DNA of the CDR3 is TGTGCCAGTAGTCCGCGGGGGAGGATCGGAAACACCATATATTTT.

The chain links TRBV20-1 to TRBJ2-7; weak D call: TRBD2 (7 bases). Deletions cut 3 bases from V and 7 bases from J, with 16 bases between. The germline gives CDR1 DFQATT, CDR2 SNEGSKA (reference sequence). The CDR3 is made up of 13 amino acids. CDR3 sequence (DNA): TGCAGTGCTAGTTGGGGGGGCCCCGGGGAGCAGTACTTC. Translated: CSASWGGPGEQYF.

This chain joins TRBV7-2 and TRBJ2-6; D possibly corresponds to TRBD2 (5 bases). CDR1 SGHTA and CDR2 FQGNSA come from the germline V gene. The CDR3 contains 13 residues. V lost 5 bases, J lost 8 bases, and 10 bases lay in between. The CDR3 DNA reads as TGTGCCAGCAGCATCGGCGGGTCCAACGTCCTGACTTTC. Translation gives CASSIGGSNVLTF.

The chain recombines TRBV4-1 with TRBJ2-3; tentative D call: TRBD1 (6 bases). From germline, CDR1 is MGHRA and CDR2 YSYEKL. V gave up 0 bases and J gave up 8 bases, with 27 bases separating them. The CDR3 spans 19 residues. The CDR3 is CASSQEGPLVGLRGGTQYF. The CDR3 DNA reads TGCGCCAGCAGCCAAGAAGGCCCGTTAGTAGGGCTCAGGGGCGGTACGCAGTATTTT.

V and J are TRBV6-5 and TRBJ2-2; D unresolved. V was clipped by 5 bases and J by 2 bases, with 3 bases between them. The CDR3 spans 12 residues. The germline V gene has CDR1 MNHEY and CDR2 SVGAGI. The CDR3 DNA follows: TGTGCCAGCAGTCATAACACCGGGGAGCTGTTTTTT. Translation gives CASSHNTGELFF.

J is TRBJ1-4 and V is TRBV6-5, with D perhaps matching TRBD1 (5 bases). Germline CDR1 reads MNHEY; CDR2 reads SVGAGI. V lost 7 bases and J 6 bases, leaving 12 bases between the germline ends. This CDR3 is 13 amino acids long. CDR3 sequence (DNA): TGTGCCAGCACGCCCAGGGCTGATGAAAAACTGTTTTTT. Translation: CASTPRADEKLFF.

This clone has at least ten counts. V and J are TRBV5-6 and TRBJ2-7; TRBD2 aligns across 8 bases. The CDR3 runs to 14 residues. Germline CDR1 reads SGHDT; CDR2 reads YYEEEE. J lost 5 bases, V lost 4 bases, and 8 bases had no gene match. CDR3 nucleotides: TGTGCCAGCAGCACGGTAGCGGGGAGCGACGAGCAGTACTTC. This encodes CASSTVAGSDEQYF.

This rearrangement joins TRBV5-4 to TRBJ2-5; TRBD1 agrees at 8 bases. Germline values: CDR1 SGHNT, CDR2 YYREEE (reference sequence). This CDR3 is 16 amino acids long. Trimming took 6 bases from V and 4 from J; bases not matched to a gene: 14. The CDR3 sequence: CASNSGQGGMRETQYF. CDR3 DNA: TGTGCCAGCAACTCAGGACAGGGTGGGATGCGAGAGACCCAGTACTTC.

The chain carries TRBV12-3 or TRBV12-4 and TRBJ1-3, with 8 positions matching TRBD1. Trimming took 4 bases from V and 8 from J; bases not matched to a gene: 4. This CDR3 has 13 residues. The CDR3, as DNA: TGTGCCAGCAGTTCGGGACAGGAGTACACCATATATTTT. Amino acids: CASSSGQEYTIYF.

This clone showed up just a few times. This chain joins TRBV7-3 and TRBJ2-1; 11 bases are a match to TRBD2. CDR3 length equals 15 residues. Looked up from germline, CDR1 is SGHTA and CDR2 is FQGTGA. J lost 6 bases, V lost 5 bases, and 6 bases had no gene match. CDR3 DNA: TGTGCCAGCAGCGTGGGACTAGCGGAGCTCAATGAGCAGTTCTTC. Translated: CASSVGLAELNEQFF.

The rearrangement uses TRBV19 and TRBJ2-2; 9 nucleotides agree with TRBD2. CDR1 is LNHDA and CDR2 is SQIVND in the germline V gene (reference sequence). The ends lost 9 bases at V and 1 base at J; junction bases unmatched: 12. CDR3 length equals 17 residues. In DNA, the CDR3 is TGTGCCAGCTGCCGAAAGGGCGGGAGGGGGAACACCGGGGAGCTGTTTTTT. This gives the protein CASCRKGGRGNTGELFF.

The V call is TRBV6-5, the J call TRBJ2-2; a possible D gene is TRBD1 (6 bases). The CDR3 runs 14 residues. V was pared by 6 bases and J by 7 bases, with 15 bases between. Per germline, CDR1 MNHEY and CDR2 SVGAGI. The CDR3 loop reads CASRTQGTLGELFF. CDR3 bases: TGTGCCAGCAGGACCCAGGGGACCCTCGGGGAGCTGTTTTTT.

The CDR3 DNA follows: TGTGCCAGCAGCTCTATCGACAGGGGGCTAGTCGAGCAGTACTTC. It is translated as CASSSIDRGLVEQYF. This chain links TRBV27 with TRBJ2-7, with 10 bases aligning to TRBD1. V dropped 6 bases and J dropped 6; count of bases not matched to a gene: 11. The length of the CDR3 is 15 residues. Germline loops: CDR1 MNHEY, CDR2 SMNVEV (reference sequence).

Comments on this clone: At one boundary the junction diverges from the germline segment, which might be a read error. This rearrangement joins TRBV3-1 (or the pseudogene TRBV3-2) to TRBJ1-2, with 10 bases lining up with TRBD1. The CDR3 contains 14 residues. Germline-derived CDR1 and CDR2 are LGHDT and YNNKEL (reference sequence). This chain's CDR3 is CASGTPRTGGGVNF. The CDR3 DNA reads TGTGCCAGCGGAACACCAAGGACAGGGGGTGGGGTTAACTTC.

The chain carries TRBV2 and TRBJ2-5, with TRBD2 matching 8 bases. The germline V gene has CDR1 SNHLY and CDR2 FYNNEI. This CDR3 is 15 amino acids long. V dropped 3 bases and J dropped 6; count of bases not matched to a gene: 9. The CDR3, as DNA: TGTGCCAGCAGTGACGGGACTAGGGGTGGAAAGACCCAGTACTTC. Its translation: CASSDGTRGGKTQYF.

The genes are TRBV27 and TRBJ1-5; D is perhaps TRBD1 (5 bases). The CDR3 totals 16 residues. The germline CDR1 and CDR2 sequences are MNHEY and SMNVEV (reference sequence). Deletions cut 6 bases from V and 6 bases from J, with 21 bases between. In DNA form, the CDR3 reads TGTGCCAGCAGGCCTCGGGGGAGGGGAGTGGGTCAGCCCCAGCATTTT. This gives the protein CASRPRGRGVGQPQHF.

The chain uses TRBV11-1 and TRBJ2-7; D is undetermined. Trimming pared 3 bases from V and 3 bases from J, leaving 6 bases between. From germline, CDR1 is SGHAT and CDR2 FQDESV (reference sequence). This CDR3 comprises 12 residues. The CDR3 nucleotides read TGTGCCAGCAGCTTTGGAGTCTACGAGCAGTACTTC. Its protein is CASSFGVYEQYF. Looking up the rest from reference TRBV11-1 and TRBJ2-7 gives the full variable domain: EAEVAQSPRYKITEKSQAVAFWCDPISGHATLYWYRQILGQGPELLVQFQDESVVDDSQLPKDRFSAERLKGVDSTLKIQPAELGDSAMYLCASSFGVYEQYFGPGTRLTVT.

The chain combines TRBV14 with TRBJ2-3, with a possible D match to TRBD1 (6 bases). V was clipped by 3 bases and J by 2 bases, with 18 bases between them. There are 17 residues in the CDR3. Germline V gives CDR1 SGHDN, CDR2 FVKESK. CDR3 in DNA: TGTGCCAGCAGCCATATCGCCAGGGACATAATCACAGATACGCAGTATTTT. This sequence encodes CASSHIARDIITDTQYF.

The chain recombines TRBV5-1 with TRBJ1-4, with 8 bases aligning to TRBD1. CDR1 and CDR2 (germline): SGHRS, YFSETQ. V lost 7 bases and J lost 7; bases outside the gene matches: 9. The CDR3 runs 14 residues. CDR3 in amino acids: CASGVGDRSEKLFF. As DNA, the CDR3 is TGCGCCAGCGGGGTGGGGGACAGGAGTGAAAAACTGTTTTTT.

The chain has TRBV7-2 and TRBJ2-1, with TRBD2 matching 7 bases. The CDR3 loop spans 16 amino acids. Germline assignment: CDR1 SGHTA and CDR2 FQGNSA. V lost 0 bases to trimming and J lost 7 bases; unmatched junction nucleotides: 9. Written as DNA, the CDR3 is TGTGCCAGCAGCTTAGCCGGGATTGGGGGAGGGAATGAGCAGTTCTTC. It translates to CASSLAGIGGGNEQFF.

The chain uses TRBV6-2 or TRBV6-3 and TRBJ1-2, with 8 bases fitting TRBD1. V shed 2 bases, J shed 4 bases, and the junction held 6 bases outside the gene matches. The CDR3 sequence is 15 residues long. CDR1 and CDR2 (germline): MNHEY, SVGEGT. CDR3 sequence reads: CASSYGTGPLYGYTF. Written as DNA, the CDR3 is TGTGCCAGCAGTTACGGGACAGGACCCCTCTATGGCTACACCTTC.

This clone was observed a few times. The chain recombines TRBV18 with TRBJ2-2; D possibly corresponds to TRBD1 (6 bases). V dropped 3 bases and J dropped 1 base, with 12 bases sitting between them. CDR1 KGHSH and CDR2 LQKENI come from the germline V gene. This CDR3 comprises 16 residues. The CDR3 region is CASSPGLTGNTGELFF. The CDR3 region has the DNA TGTGCCAGCTCACCCGGCCTGACAGGGAACACCGGGGAGCTGTTTTTT.

V usage is TRBV18 and J usage is TRBJ2-7; the D gene is possibly TRBD2 (6 bases). Looked up from germline, CDR1 is KGHSH and CDR2 is LQKENI. The CDR3 extends over 17 amino acids. V lost 0 bases to trimming and J lost 5 bases, with 20 bases between them. In DNA, the CDR3 is TGTGCCAGCTCACCACCAATAGGGCAGGGAGGCATTCACGAGCAGTACTTC. Its protein product is CASSPPIGQGGIHEQYF.

V is TRBV12-3 or TRBV12-4 and J is TRBJ1-2; D is perhaps TRBD1 (5 bases). The CDR3 sequence is 13 residues long. V was pared by 9 bases and J by 1 base, with 12 bases between. CDR3 DNA sequence: TGTGCCAGAAACACAGGCCTTAACTATGGCTACACCTTC. Translating gives CARNTGLNYGYTF.

V usage is TRBV2 and J usage is TRBJ2-5, with D possibly matching TRBD1 (5 bases). The CDR3 has 13 residues. Deletions cut 7 bases from V and 2 bases from J, with 11 bases between. Germline loops: CDR1 SNHLY, CDR2 FYNNEI. Here the CDR3 reads CASKPRQQETQYF. CDR3 coding DNA: TGTGCCAGCAAACCCCGACAGCAAGAGACCCAGTACTTC.

This clone was seen more than once but under ten times. This chain uses TRBV29-1 with TRBJ2-1, with D maybe TRBD2 (5 bases). V lost 4 bases to trimming and J lost 9 bases, with 10 bases between them. The germline gives CDR1 SQVTM, CDR2 ANQGSEA. The CDR3 is 11 amino acids. CDR3 DNA sequence: TGCAGCGTTGCGAGGGTCGGTGAGCAGTTCTTC. Its protein is CSVARVGEQFF.

The rearrangement uses TRBV9 and TRBJ1-1, with D tentatively TRBD1 (6 bases). Deletions cut 4 bases from V and 0 bases from J, with 16 bases between. The CDR3 is made up of 16 amino acids. Germline CDR1 reads SGDLS; CDR2 reads YYNGEE. CDR3 DNA: TGTGCCAGCAGCACCAGAGGGGGGGGTTTGAACACTGAAGCTTTCTTT. This sequence encodes CASSTRGGGLNTEAFF.

This clone has only a few counts. The CDR3 is CASSSLTSGSYEQYF. The CDR3 coding sequence is TGCGCCAGCAGCTCGCTCACTAGCGGGAGCTACGAGCAGTACTTC. This rearrangement joins TRBV5-1 to TRBJ2-7, with 11 positions matching TRBD2. The trim removed 3 bases at V and 3 bases at J, leaving 5 bases unmatched. The length of the CDR3 is 15 residues. The germline gives CDR1 SGHRS, CDR2 YFSETQ.

This clone turned up a few times. CDR3 DNA sequence: TGTGCCATCAGTGATCCTTCTAACAGGGGGGTTACTGAAGCTTTCTTT. Its translation is CAISDPSNRGVTEAFF. The rearrangement links TRBV10-3 to TRBJ1-1, with 8 nucleotides matching TRBD1. Per the germline V gene, CDR1 is ENHRY and CDR2 is SYGVKD. The CDR3 spans 16 residues. V lost 3 bases to trimming and J lost 5 bases; unmatched junction nucleotides: 11.

The V call is TRBV6-5, the J call TRBJ1-1, with D possibly being TRBD1 (5 bases). Trimming stripped 6 bases from V and 8 bases from J, with 10 bases between. Germline V CDR1 and CDR2: MNHEY, SVGAGI. CDR3 length: 11 amino acids. The CDR3 DNA sequence: TGTGCCAGCAGCTCCAGGGCCGAAGCTTTCTTT. As protein: CASSSRAEAFF.